This entry lists 23 T cell receptor beta chains sequenced from one sample in a study of cytotoxic CD8 clonotypes in ibrutinib-treated CLL. Data came from immunoSEQ multiplex PCR; TCRdb stores just in-frame clones and leaves some out. The profile shows approximately 300,000 clones, approximately 80% of them singletons. The sample consisted of PBMCs, taken before ibrutinib treatment. These receptors came from a human donor with chronic lymphocytic leukemia.

V gene TRBV7-2 combines with J gene TRBJ2-1; D is unresolved. Germline V gene lookup returns CDR1 SGHTA and CDR2 FQGNSA. CDR3 length equals 15 residues. V dropped 4 bases and J dropped 0 bases, with 10 bases sitting between them. CDR3 sequence: CASSYSGHSYNEQFF. As DNA, the CDR3 is TGTGCCAGCAGCTACTCGGGCCACTCCTACAATGAGCAGTTCTTC.

The chain joins TRBV7-3 to TRBJ2-6, with 7 bases lining up with TRBD1. Losses at the gene ends were 1 base for V and 4 bases for J; bases not matched to a gene: 7. There are 17 residues in the CDR3. From germline, CDR1 is SGHTA and CDR2 FQGTGA. The CDR3: CASSLIQGLSGANVLTF. The CDR3 DNA reads as TGTGCCAGCAGCTTAATACAGGGGTTGTCCGGGGCCAACGTCCTGACTTTC.

The chain is built from TRBV5-3 and TRBJ2-7; the D is unclear. TRBV5-3 is identified as an open reading frame with a role that is uncertain. This CDR3 has 14 amino acids. Trimming pared 3 bases from V and 5 bases from J, leaving 15 bases between. The DNA of the CDR3 is TGTGCCAGAAGCTCGGAGAGGCCCCTTGACGAGCAGTACTTC. Protein product: CARSSERPLDEQYF.

This clone appeared a few times. V usage is TRBV5-4 and J usage is TRBJ1-2; no clear D gene. Germline CDR1 SGHNT, CDR2 YYREEE (reference sequence). The CDR3 is 14 amino acids. Trimming removed 2 bases from V and 2 bases from J, with 10 bases in between. The CDR3, as DNA: TGTGCCAGCAGCTTAAAGGGAACGAACTATGGCTACACCTTC. This codes for CASSLKGTNYGYTF.

This sequence joins TRBV5-5 and TRBJ2-7; D not certain. Trimming removed 5 bases at V and 3 bases at J, with 6 bases between. This CDR3 has 11 amino acids. The germline gives CDR1 SGHKS, CDR2 YYEKEE (reference sequence). CDR3 in amino acids: CASRQHYEQYF. For the CDR3, the DNA is TGTGCCAGCAGACAGCACTACGAGCAGTACTTC.

The chain employs TRBV29-1 and TRBJ2-1; 10 bases line up with TRBD1. This CDR3 has 18 residues. CDR1 is SQVTM, CDR2 ANQGSEA, per germline. The J segment lost 0 bases and the V segment lost 7 bases, leaving 15 bases of the junction unmatched. CDR3: CSAKTTGGLASSYNEQFF. The CDR3 DNA sequence: TGCAGCGCCAAAACGACAGGGGGCCTAGCAAGCTCCTACAATGAGCAGTTCTTC.

The chain has TRBV7-6 and TRBJ2-7; 12 nucleotides line up with TRBD1. CDR1 and CDR2 (germline): SGHVS, FNYEAQ. J lost 5 bases, V lost 4 bases, and 6 bases had no gene match. CDR3 length equals 15 residues. Here the CDR3 DNA reads TGTGCCAGCAGCTCGGGGACAGGGGGCTGGGACGAGCAGTACTTC. It encodes CASSSGTGGWDEQYF. The whole variable domain, remainder taken from reference TRBV7-6 and TRBJ2-7, is GAGVSQSPRYKVTKRGQDVALRCDPISGHVSLYWYRQALGQGPEFLTYFNYEAQQDKSGLPNDRFSAERPEGSISTLTIQRTEQRDSAMYRCASSSGTGGWDEQYFGPGTRLTVT.

The CDR3 DNA reads as TGTGCCAGCAGCGGTCGGGCTAGCGGGACAGATACGCAGTATTTT. Translation gives CASSGRASGTDTQYF. V and J are TRBV6-5 and TRBJ2-3; the match to TRBD2 covers 8 bases. In germline, CDR1 is MNHEY, CDR2 SVGAGI. The CDR3 length is 15 residues. The ends lost 6 bases at V and 3 bases at J; junction bases unmatched: 8.

The sample holds one count of this clone. The J gene is TRBJ1-1, the V gene TRBV19; 8 nucleotides agree with TRBD1. Trimming cost V 6 bases and J 5 bases; bases outside gene matches: 11. In germline, CDR1 is LNHDA, CDR2 SQIVND (reference sequence). The CDR3 extends over 15 amino acids. The DNA of the CDR3 is TGTGCCAGTAGGAACGCGGGACAGGAGGAAACTGAAGCTTTCTTT. Protein sequence: CASRNAGQEETEAFF.

The chain links TRBV9 to TRBJ2-7, with 7 bases matching TRBD1. Germline CDR1 and CDR2: SGDLS and YYNGEE. This CDR3 region has 13 residues. V trimming: 3 bases; J trimming: 4 bases; junction bases outside the gene matches: 4. The DNA of the CDR3 is TGTGCCAGCAGCGGCAGGGGGTTTTACGAGCAGTACTTC. Its translation: CASSGRGFYEQYF.

CDR3 loop: CAWVKGAAFGEQYF. For the CDR3, the DNA is TGTGCCTGGGTTAAAGGGGCCGCCTTTGGCGAGCAGTACTTC. The V gene is TRBV30, the J gene TRBJ2-7; tentatively, D is TRBD1 (5 bases). The CDR3 consists of 14 residues. Germline lookup yields CDR1 GTSNPN and CDR2 SVGIG (reference sequence). V lost 5 bases to trimming and J lost 6 bases, with 20 bases between them.

The chain joins TRBV19 to TRBJ2-5, with 8 bases that match TRBD2. The V gene's germline CDR1 is LNHDA and CDR2 SQIVND (reference sequence). V was clipped by 9 bases and J by 3 bases; unmatched bases: 6. This CDR3 region has 13 residues. Here the CDR3 DNA reads TGTGCCAGCGGGGGGGACTCCAAAGAGACCCAGTACTTC. Amino acid sequence: CASGGDSKETQYF.

This chain uses TRBV4-2 with TRBJ2-7, with D perhaps being TRBD1 or TRBD2 (6 bases each). Germline lookup yields CDR1 LGHNA and CDR2 YNFKEQ. V lost 4 bases, J lost 3 bases, and 13 bases lay in between. CDR3 length: 14 amino acids. CDR3 nucleotide sequence: TGTGCCAGCAGCCCTAGACTAGGGGGCTACGAGCAGTACTTC. Amino acid sequence: CASSPRLGGYEQYF.

The J gene is TRBJ1-2, the V gene TRBV2; D unresolved. Germline V gives CDR1 SNHLY, CDR2 FYNNEI. The CDR3 has 14 residues. Between the trimmed V and J ends, which lost 2 bases and 4 bases, there was a span of 11 bases. CDR3: CASSESGLIYGYTF. The CDR3 DNA reads as TGTGCCAGCAGTGAATCCGGGCTCATCTATGGCTACACCTTC.

This chain connects TRBV29-1 to TRBJ1-2, with D hard to call. V lost 4 bases to trimming and J lost 0 bases, with 18 bases between them. The CDR3 is 16 amino acids. In germline, CDR1 is SQVTM, CDR2 ANQGSEA. In nucleotides, the CDR3 is TGCAGCGTTGTAGTTTTACGGGGTTTGTCTAACTATGGCTACACCTTC. It codes for CSVVVLRGLSNYGYTF.

This clone was seen repeatedly, ten times or more. The chain carries TRBV5-6 and TRBJ1-1, with a weak D call TRBD1 (5 bases). Between the trimmed V and J ends, which lost 4 bases and 4 bases, there was a span of 17 bases. The germline gives CDR1 SGHDT, CDR2 YYEEEE. The CDR3 consists of 15 residues. CDR3: CASSRDSRRATEAFF. Here the CDR3 DNA reads TGTGCCAGCAGCCGGGACTCAAGGAGGGCCACTGAAGCTTTCTTT. The variable domain in full, completed from reference TRBV5-6 and TRBJ1-1, reads DAGVTQSPTHLIKTRGQQVTLRCSPKSGHDTVSWYQQALGQGPQFIFQYYEEEERQRGNFPDRFSGHQFPNYSSELNVNALLLGDSALYLCASSRDSRRATEAFFGQGTRLTVV.

The rearrangement uses TRBV30 and TRBJ2-3; 9 positions match TRBD2. V trimming: 4 bases; J trimming: 8 bases; junction bases outside the gene matches: 7. The CDR3 extends over 13 amino acids. Germline-derived CDR1 and CDR2 are GTSNPN and SVGIG (reference sequence). CDR3 nucleotide sequence: TGTGCCTGGAAGGCGGGAGGGCCTTTTACGCAGTATTTT. Translated: CAWKAGGPFTQYF. The whole variable domain, filled in from reference TRBV30 and TRBJ2-3, reads SQTIHQWPATLVQPVGSPLSLECTVEGTSNPNLYWYRQAAGRGLQLLFYSVGIGQISSEVPQNLSASRPQDRQFILSSKKLLLSDSGFYLCAWKAGGPFTQYFGPGTRLTVL.

V is TRBV9 and J is TRBJ1-5; 11 nucleotides align to TRBD1. Germline-derived CDR1 and CDR2 are SGDLS and YYNGEE. The junction had 2 bases not matched to a gene; V was cut back by 0 bases and J by 3 bases. The CDR3 totals 16 residues. Here the CDR3 reads CASSVGTGGYNQPQHF. The CDR3 DNA reads TGTGCCAGCAGCGTAGGGACAGGGGGCTACAATCAGCCCCAGCATTTT.

This chain connects TRBV4-2 to TRBJ2-3, with 7 bases that match TRBD2. This CDR3 is 14 amino acids long. Germline V lookup: CDR1 LGHNA, CDR2 YNFKEQ. V shed 6 bases, J shed 0 bases, and the junction held 3 bases outside the gene matches. The CDR3 is CASRAGVSTDTQYF. The DNA of the CDR3 is TGTGCCAGCAGGGCGGGAGTAAGCACAGATACGCAGTATTTT.

The table lists this clone with a count of one. The rearrangement joins TRBV7-9 to TRBJ2-5; D possibly corresponds to TRBD2 (5 bases). The CDR3 covers 13 residues. V was clipped by 5 bases and J by 5 bases, with 12 bases between them. CDR1 and CDR2 (germline): SEHNR, FQNEAQ (reference sequence). CDR3 in DNA: TGTGCCAGCAGCCAATACACGGGGGAGACCCAGTACTTC. Encoded protein: CASSQYTGETQYF.

The table lists this clone with many counts. The chain has TRBV5-1 and TRBJ2-1, with D hard to call. The germline V gene encodes CDR1 SGHRS and CDR2 YFSETQ. V gave up 2 bases and J gave up 5 bases, with 11 bases separating them. This CDR3 contains 14 residues. CDR3 protein: CASSFYTLDNEQFF. The CDR3 bases are TGCGCCAGCAGCTTCTACACCCTAGACAATGAGCAGTTCTTC.

This chain uses TRBV5-1 with TRBJ2-4; a possible D gene is TRBD1 (5 bases). Germline V gene lookup returns CDR1 SGHRS and CDR2 YFSETQ. The CDR3 consists of 14 residues. Trimming took off 0 bases at V and 6 bases at J, with 10 bases between the two ends. The CDR3 sequence is CASSLDRLGNIQYF. The CDR3 DNA is TGCGCCAGCAGCTTGGACAGGTTAGGAAACATTCAGTACTTC.

The chain links TRBV10-2 to TRBJ2-1; 8 nucleotides agree with TRBD2. Germline CDR1 and CDR2: WSHSY and SAAADI. The CDR3 loop spans 15 amino acids. The junction had 7 bases not matched to a gene; V was cut back by 5 bases and J by 4 bases. The CDR3 coding sequence is TGCGCCAGCAGTATAACTAGCGGTGGGTACAATGAGCAGTTCTTC. Its translation: CASSITSGGYNEQFF.